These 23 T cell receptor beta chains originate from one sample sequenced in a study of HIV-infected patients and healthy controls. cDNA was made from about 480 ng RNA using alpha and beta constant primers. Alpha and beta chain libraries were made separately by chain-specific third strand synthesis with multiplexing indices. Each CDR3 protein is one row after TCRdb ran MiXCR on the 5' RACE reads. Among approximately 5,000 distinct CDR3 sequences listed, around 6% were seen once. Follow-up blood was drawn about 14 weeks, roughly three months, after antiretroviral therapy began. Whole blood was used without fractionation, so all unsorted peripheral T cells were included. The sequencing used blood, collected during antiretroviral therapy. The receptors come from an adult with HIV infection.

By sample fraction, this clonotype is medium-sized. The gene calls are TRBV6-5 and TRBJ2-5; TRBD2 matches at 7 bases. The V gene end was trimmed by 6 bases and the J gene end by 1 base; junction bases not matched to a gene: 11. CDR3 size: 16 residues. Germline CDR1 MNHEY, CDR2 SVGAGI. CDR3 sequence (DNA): TGTGCCAGCAGAGCCCGGGACGGGAGGCTCCAAGAGACCCAGTACTTC. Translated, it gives CASRARDGRLQETQYF.

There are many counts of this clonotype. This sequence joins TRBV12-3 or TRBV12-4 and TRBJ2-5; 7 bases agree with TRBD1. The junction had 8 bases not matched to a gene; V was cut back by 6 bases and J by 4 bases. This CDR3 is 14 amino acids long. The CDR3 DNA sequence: TGTGCCAGCAGCACCAGGCAGGGGGTAGAGACCCAGTACTTC. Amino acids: CASSTRQGVETQYF.

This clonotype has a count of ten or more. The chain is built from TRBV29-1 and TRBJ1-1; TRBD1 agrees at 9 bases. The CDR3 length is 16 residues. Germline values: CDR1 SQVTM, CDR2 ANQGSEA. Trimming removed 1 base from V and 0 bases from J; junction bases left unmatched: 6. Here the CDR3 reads CSVEVGDRVMNTEAFF. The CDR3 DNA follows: TGCAGCGTTGAAGTCGGGGACAGGGTCATGAACACTGAAGCTTTCTTT.

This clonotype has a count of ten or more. CDR3 loop: CASSLGQTNQPQHF. The CDR3 bases are TGTGCCAGCAGTTTGGGACAGACTAATCAGCCCCAGCATTTT. The chain joins TRBV12-3 or TRBV12-4 to TRBJ1-5, with 7 positions matching TRBD1. The CDR3 loop spans 14 amino acids. V lost 3 bases to trimming and J lost 4 bases; unmatched junction nucleotides: 3.

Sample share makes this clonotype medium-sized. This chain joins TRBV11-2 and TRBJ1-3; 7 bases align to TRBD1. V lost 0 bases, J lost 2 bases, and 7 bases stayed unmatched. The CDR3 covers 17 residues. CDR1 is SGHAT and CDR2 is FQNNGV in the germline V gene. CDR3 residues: CASSLDRGTATGNTIYF. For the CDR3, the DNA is TGTGCCAGCAGCTTAGACCGGGGGACAGCCACTGGAAACACCATATATTTT.

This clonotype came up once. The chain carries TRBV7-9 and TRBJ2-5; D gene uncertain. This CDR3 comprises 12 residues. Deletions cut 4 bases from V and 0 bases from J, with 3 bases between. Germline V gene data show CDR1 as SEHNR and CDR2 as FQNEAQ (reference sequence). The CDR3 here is CASSSYQETQYF. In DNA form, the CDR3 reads TGTGCCAGCAGCTCGTACCAAGAGACCCAGTACTTC.

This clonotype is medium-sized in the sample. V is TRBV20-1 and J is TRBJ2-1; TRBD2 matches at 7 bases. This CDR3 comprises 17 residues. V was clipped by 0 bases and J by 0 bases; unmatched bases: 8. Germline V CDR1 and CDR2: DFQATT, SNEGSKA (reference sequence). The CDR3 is CSARDQWRELSYNEQFF. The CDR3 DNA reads TGCAGTGCTAGAGATCAATGGCGGGAGCTCTCCTACAATGAGCAGTTCTTC.

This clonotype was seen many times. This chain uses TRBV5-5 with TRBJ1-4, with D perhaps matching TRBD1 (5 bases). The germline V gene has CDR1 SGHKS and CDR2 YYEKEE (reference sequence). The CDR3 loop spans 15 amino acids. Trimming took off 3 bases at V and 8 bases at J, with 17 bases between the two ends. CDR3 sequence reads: CASSSVSGLREKLFF. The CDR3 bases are TGTGCCAGCAGCTCCGTGTCGGGGCTACGGGAAAAACTGTTTTTT.

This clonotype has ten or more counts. CDR3 amino acids: CASSFYLRTDTQYF. The CDR3 DNA reads TGTGCCAGCAGCTTCTACTTACGCACAGATACGCAGTATTTT. V and J are TRBV5-6 and TRBJ2-3; D is ambiguous. Germline V CDR1 and CDR2: SGHDT, YYEEEE. This CDR3 region has 14 residues. Trimming shortened V by 2 bases and J by 1 base, and 8 bases separated the two germline ends.

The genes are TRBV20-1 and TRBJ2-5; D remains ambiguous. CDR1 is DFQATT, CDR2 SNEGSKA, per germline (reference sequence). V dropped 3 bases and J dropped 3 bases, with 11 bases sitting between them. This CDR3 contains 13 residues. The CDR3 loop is CSASRTGKETQYF. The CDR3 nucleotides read TGCAGTGCTAGTCGCACTGGTAAAGAGACCCAGTACTTC.

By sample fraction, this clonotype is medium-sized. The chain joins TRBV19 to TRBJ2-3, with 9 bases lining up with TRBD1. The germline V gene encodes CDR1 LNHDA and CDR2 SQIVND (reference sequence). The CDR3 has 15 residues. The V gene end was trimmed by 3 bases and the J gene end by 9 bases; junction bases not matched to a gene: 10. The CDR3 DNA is TGTGCCAGTAGTATCGGGACAGGGAGTACTCTAACGCAGTATTTT. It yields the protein CASSIGTGSTLTQYF.

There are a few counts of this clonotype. The CDR3 region is CSARDAVAGTQETQYF. CDR3 coding DNA: TGCAGTGCTAGAGATGCCGTTGCAGGAACCCAAGAGACCCAGTACTTC. The gene calls are TRBV20-1 and TRBJ2-5, with unresolved D. V lost 0 bases to trimming and J lost 1 base, with 15 bases between them. Per germline, CDR1 DFQATT and CDR2 SNEGSKA (reference sequence). The CDR3 consists of 16 residues.

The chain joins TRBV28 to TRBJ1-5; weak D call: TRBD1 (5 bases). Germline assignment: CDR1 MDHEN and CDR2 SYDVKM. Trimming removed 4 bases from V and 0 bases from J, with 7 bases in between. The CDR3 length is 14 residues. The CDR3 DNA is TGTGCCAGCAGTTCAGGGTATAGCAATCAGCCCCAGCATTTT. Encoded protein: CASSSGYSNQPQHF. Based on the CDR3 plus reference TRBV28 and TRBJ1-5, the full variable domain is DVKVTQSSRYLVKRTGEKVFLECVQDMDHENMFWYRQDPGLGLRLIYFSYDVKMKEKGDIPEGYSVSREKKERFSLILESASTNQTSMYLCASSSGYSNQPQHFGDGTRLSIL.

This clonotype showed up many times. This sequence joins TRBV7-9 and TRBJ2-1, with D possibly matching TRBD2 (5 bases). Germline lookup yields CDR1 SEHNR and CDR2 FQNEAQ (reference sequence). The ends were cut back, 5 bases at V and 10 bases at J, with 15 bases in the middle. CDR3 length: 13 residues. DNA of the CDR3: TGTGCCAGCAGCATCCAGAGGGTTTGGGAGCAGTTCTTC. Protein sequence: CASSIQRVWEQFF.

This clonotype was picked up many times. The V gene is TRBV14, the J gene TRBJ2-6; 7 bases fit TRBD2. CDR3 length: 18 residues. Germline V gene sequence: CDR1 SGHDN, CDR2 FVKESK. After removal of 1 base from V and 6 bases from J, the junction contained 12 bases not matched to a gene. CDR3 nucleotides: TGTGCCAGCAGCCAAGGGGAGTCAGCGGGGAGACAGGCCAACGTCCTGACTTTC. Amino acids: CASSQGESAGRQANVLTF.

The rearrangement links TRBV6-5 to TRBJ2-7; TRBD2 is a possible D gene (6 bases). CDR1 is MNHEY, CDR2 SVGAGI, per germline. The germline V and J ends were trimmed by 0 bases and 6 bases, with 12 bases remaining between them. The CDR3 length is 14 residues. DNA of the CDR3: TGTGCCAGCAGTTACTCCGGTGGAGGGGCCGAGCAGTACTTC. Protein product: CASSYSGGGAEQYF.

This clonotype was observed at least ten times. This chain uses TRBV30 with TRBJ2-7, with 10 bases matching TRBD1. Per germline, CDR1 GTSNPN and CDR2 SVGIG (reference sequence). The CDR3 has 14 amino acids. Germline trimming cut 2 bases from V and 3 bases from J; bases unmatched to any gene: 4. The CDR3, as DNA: TGTGCCTGGAGTCACGGGACAGGGGACTACGAGCAGTACTTC. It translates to CAWSHGTGDYEQYF.

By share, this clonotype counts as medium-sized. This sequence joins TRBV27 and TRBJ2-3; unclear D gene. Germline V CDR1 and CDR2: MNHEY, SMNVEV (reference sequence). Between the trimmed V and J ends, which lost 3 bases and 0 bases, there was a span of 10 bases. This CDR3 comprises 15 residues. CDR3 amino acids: CASSLGGDSTDTQYF. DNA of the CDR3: TGTGCCAGCAGTTTGGGCGGAGATAGCACAGATACGCAGTATTTT.

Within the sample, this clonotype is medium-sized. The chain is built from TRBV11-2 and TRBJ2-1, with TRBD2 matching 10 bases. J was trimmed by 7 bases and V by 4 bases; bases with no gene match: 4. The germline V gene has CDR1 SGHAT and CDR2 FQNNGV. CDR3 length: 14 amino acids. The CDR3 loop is CASSSLAGRNEQFF. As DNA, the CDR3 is TGTGCCAGCAGCTCACTAGCGGGAAGGAATGAGCAGTTCTTC.

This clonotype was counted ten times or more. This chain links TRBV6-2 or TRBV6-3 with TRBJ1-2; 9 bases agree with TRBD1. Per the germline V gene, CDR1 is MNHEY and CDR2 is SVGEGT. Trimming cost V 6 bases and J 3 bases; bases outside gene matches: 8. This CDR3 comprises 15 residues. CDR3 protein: CASRQTGGADYGYTF. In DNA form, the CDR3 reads TGTGCCAGCAGGCAAACAGGGGGCGCGGACTATGGCTACACCTTC.

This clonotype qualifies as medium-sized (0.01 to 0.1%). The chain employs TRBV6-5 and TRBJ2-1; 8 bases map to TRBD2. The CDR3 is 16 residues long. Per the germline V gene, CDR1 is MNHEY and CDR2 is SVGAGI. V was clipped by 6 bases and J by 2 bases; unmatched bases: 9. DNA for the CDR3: TGTGCCAGCAGACGGACTCTAGCGGGCCCCTACAATGAGCAGTTCTTC. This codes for CASRRTLAGPYNEQFF.

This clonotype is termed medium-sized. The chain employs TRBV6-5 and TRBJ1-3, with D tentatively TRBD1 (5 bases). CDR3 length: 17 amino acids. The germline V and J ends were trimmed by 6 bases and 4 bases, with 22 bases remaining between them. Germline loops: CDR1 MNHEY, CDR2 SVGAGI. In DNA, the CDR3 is TGTGCCAGCAGGCCGAGACGCGGGACCCGGGGAGGAAACACCATATATTTT. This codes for CASRPRRGTRGGNTIYF.

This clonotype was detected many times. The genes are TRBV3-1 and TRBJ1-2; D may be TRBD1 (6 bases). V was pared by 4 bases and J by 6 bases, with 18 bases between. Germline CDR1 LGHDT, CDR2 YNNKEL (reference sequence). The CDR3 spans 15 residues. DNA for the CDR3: TGTGCCAGCAGCCCTTCTCGGACAGTCGCCCATGGCTACACCTTC. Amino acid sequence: CASSPSRTVAHGYTF.